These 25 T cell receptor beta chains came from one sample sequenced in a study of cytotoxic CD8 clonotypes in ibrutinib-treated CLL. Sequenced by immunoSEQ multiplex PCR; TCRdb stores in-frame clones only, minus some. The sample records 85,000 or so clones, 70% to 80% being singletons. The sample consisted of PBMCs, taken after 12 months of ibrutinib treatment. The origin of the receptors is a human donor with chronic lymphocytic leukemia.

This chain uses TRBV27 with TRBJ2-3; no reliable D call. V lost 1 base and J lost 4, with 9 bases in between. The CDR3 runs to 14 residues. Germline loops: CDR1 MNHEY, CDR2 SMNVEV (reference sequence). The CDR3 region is CASSLYRVADTQYF. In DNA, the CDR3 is TGTGCCAGCAGTTTATACCGGGTTGCAGATACGCAGTATTTT.

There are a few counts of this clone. For the CDR3, the DNA is TGTGCCAGCAGCTTAGAGCGAGCAGGCCAGCCCCAGCATTTT. It translates to CASSLERAGQPQHF. This rearrangement joins TRBV7-6 to TRBJ1-5; no clear D. CDR3 length equals 14 residues. V lost 1 base to trimming and J lost 7 bases, with 11 bases between them. Germline-derived CDR1 and CDR2 are SGHVS and FNYEAQ.

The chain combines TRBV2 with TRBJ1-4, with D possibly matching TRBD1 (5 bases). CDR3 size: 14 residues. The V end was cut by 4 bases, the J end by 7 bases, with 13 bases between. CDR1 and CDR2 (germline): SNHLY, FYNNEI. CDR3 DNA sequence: TGTGCCAGCAGTGCCGGCAGGGAGGGTGAAAAACTGTTTTTT. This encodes CASSAGREGEKLFF.

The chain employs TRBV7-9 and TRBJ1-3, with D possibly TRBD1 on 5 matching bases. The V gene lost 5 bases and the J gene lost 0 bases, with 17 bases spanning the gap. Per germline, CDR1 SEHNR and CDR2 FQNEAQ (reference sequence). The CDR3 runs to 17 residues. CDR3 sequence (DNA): TGTGCCAGCAGCCCCCCCGGGACGGAGCACTCTGGAAACACCATATATTTT. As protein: CASSPPGTEHSGNTIYF.

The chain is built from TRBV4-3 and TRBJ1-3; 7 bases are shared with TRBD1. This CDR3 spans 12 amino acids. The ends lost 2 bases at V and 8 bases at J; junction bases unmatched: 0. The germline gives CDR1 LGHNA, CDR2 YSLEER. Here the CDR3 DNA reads TGCGCCAGCAGCCAACAGGGGGACACCATATATTTT. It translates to CASSQQGDTIYF.

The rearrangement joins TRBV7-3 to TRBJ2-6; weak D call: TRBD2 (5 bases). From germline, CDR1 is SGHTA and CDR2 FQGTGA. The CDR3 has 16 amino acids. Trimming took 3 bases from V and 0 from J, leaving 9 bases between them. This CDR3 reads CASSFPGVSGANVLTF. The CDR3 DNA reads TGTGCCAGCAGCTTCCCCGGGGTCTCTGGGGCCAACGTCCTGACTTTC.

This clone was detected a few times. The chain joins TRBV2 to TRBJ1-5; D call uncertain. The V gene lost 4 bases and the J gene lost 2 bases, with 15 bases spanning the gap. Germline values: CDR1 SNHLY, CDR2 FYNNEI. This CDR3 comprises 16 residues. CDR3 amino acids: CASSVGTGLGNQPQHF. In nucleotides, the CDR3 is TGTGCCAGCAGTGTTGGCACCGGGTTGGGCAATCAGCCCCAGCATTTT.

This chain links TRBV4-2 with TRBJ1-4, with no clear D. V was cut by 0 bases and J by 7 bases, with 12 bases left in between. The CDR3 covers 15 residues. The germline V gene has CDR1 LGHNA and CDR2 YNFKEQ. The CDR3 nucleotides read TGTGCCAGCAGCCAAGATGGCCAGGAGGGTGAAAAACTGTTTTTT. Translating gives CASSQDGQEGEKLFF.

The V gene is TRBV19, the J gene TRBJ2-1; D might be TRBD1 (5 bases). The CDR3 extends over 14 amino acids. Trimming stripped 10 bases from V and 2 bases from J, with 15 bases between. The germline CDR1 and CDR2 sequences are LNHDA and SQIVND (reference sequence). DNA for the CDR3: TGTGCCACTAGACCAGGGTCTCCCTACAATGAGCAGTTCTTC. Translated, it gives CATRPGSPYNEQFF.

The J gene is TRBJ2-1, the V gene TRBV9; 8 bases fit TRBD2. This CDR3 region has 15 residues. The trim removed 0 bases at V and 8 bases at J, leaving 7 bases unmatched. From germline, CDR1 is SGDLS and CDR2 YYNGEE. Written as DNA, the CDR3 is TGTGCCAGCAGCGTAGCTACTAGCGGAGGAGATGAGCAGTTCTTC. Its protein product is CASSVATSGGDEQFF.

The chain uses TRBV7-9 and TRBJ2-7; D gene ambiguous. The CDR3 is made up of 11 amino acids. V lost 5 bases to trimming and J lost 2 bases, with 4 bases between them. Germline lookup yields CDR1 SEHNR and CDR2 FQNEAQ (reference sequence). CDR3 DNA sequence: TGTGCCAGCAGCCCCGCCTACGAGCAGTACTTC. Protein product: CASSPAYEQYF. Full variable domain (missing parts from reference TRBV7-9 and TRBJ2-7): DTGVSQNPRHKITKRGQNVTFRCDPISEHNRLYWYRQTLGQGPEFLTYFQNEAQLEKSRLLSDRFSAERPKGSFSTLEIQRTEQGDSAMYLCASSPAYEQYFGPGTRLTVT.

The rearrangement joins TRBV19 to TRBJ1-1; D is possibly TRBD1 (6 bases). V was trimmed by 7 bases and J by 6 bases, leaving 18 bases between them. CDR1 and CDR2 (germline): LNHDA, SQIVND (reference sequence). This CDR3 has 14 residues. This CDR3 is CASTPGGGRAEAFF. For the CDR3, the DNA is TGTGCCAGTACCCCGGGGGGCGGGAGGGCTGAAGCTTTCTTT.

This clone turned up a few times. CDR3 nucleotide sequence: TGTGCCAGCAGCTTTCTGGAGACCCAGTACTTC. Amino acids: CASSFLETQYF. The genes are TRBV7-2 and TRBJ2-5; D is uncertain. Germline V gene lookup returns CDR1 SGHTA and CDR2 FQGNSA. With 3 bases removed from V and 5 bases from J, the gap between germline ends came to 4 bases. CDR3 length equals 11 residues.

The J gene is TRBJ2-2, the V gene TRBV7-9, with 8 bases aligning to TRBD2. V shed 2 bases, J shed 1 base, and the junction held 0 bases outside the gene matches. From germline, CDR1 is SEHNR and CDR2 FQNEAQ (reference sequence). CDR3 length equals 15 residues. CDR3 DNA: TGTGCCAGCAGCTTACGGGAGGGGAACACCGGGGAGCTGTTTTTT. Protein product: CASSLREGNTGELFF.

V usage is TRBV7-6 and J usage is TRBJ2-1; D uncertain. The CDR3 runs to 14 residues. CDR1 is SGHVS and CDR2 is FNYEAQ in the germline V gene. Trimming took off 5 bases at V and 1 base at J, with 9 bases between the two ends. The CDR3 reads CASSQTPSYNEQFF. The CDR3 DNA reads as TGTGCCAGCAGCCAGACACCTTCCTACAATGAGCAGTTCTTC.

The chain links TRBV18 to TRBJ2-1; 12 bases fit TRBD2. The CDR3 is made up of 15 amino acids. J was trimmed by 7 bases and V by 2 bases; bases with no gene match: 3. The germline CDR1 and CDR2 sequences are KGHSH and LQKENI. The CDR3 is CASSPTSGGRNEQFF. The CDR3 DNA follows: TGTGCCAGCTCACCAACTAGCGGGGGGAGGAATGAGCAGTTCTTC.

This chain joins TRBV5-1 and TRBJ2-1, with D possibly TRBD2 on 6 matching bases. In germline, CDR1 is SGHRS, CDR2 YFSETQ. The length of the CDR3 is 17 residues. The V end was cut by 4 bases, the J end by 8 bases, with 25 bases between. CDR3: CASSRDPGGWLDDEQFF. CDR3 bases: TGCGCCAGCAGCAGGGACCCTGGAGGGTGGCTAGATGATGAGCAGTTCTTC.

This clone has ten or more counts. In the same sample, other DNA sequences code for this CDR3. CDR3 DNA: TGTGCCAGCAGCCCCCGAGGCCCAGATACGCAGTATTTT. Translation gives CASSPRGPDTQYF. The chain recombines TRBV7-9 with TRBJ2-3; D uncertain. This CDR3 is 13 amino acids long. Between the trimmed V and J ends, which lost 5 bases and 4 bases, there was a span of 10 bases. Looked up from germline, CDR1 is SEHNR and CDR2 is FQNEAQ (reference sequence). Full variable domain (remainder filled in from reference TRBV7-9 and TRBJ2-3): DTGVSQNPRHKITKRGQNVTFRCDPISEHNRLYWYRQTLGQGPEFLTYFQNEAQLEKSRLLSDRFSAERPKGSFSTLEIQRTEQGDSAMYLCASSPRGPDTQYFGPGTRLTVL.

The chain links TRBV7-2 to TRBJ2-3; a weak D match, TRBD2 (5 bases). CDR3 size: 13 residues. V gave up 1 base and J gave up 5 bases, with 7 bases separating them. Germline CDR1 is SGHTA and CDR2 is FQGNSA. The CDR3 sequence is CASSLVGEDTQYF. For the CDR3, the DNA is TGTGCCAGCAGCTTAGTCGGGGAAGATACGCAGTATTTT.

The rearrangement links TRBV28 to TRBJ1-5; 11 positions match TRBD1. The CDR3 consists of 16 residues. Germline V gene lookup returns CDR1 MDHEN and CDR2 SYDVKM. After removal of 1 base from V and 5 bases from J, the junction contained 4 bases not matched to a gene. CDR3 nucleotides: TGTGCCAGCAGTTTATTCGCGGGACAGGGGGATCAGCCCCAGCATTTT. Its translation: CASSLFAGQGDQPQHF.

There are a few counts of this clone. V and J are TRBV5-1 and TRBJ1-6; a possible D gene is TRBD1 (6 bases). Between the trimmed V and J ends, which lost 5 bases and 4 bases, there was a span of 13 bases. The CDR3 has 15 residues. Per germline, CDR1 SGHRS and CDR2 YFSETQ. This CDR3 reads CASRGQGSYNSPLHF. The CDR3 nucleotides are TGCGCCAGCAGGGGGCAGGGGTCGTATAATTCACCCCTCCACTTT.

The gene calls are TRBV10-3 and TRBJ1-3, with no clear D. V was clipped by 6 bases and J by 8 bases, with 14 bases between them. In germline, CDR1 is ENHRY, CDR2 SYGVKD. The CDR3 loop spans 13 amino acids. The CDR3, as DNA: TGTGCCATCAGACCCACACTATCGGACACCATATATTTT. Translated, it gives CAIRPTLSDTIYF.

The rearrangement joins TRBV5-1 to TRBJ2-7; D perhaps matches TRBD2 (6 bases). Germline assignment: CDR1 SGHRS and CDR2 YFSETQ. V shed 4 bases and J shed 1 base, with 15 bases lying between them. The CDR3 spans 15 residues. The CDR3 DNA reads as TGCGCCAGCAGCCCAACAGTGGCGGGGTCCTACGAGCAGTACTTC. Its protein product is CASSPTVAGSYEQYF.

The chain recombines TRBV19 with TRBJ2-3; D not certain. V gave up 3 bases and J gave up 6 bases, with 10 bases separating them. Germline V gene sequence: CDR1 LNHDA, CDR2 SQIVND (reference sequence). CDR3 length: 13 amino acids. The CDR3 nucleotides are TGTGCCAGTAGTATGGGGAACATGGATACGCAGTATTTT. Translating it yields CASSMGNMDTQYF.

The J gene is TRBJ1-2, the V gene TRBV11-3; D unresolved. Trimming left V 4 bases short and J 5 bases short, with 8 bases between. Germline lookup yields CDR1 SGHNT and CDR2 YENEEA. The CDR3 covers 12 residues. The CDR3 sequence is CASSSRHYGYTF. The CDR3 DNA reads TGTGCCAGCAGCTCCCGACATTATGGCTACACCTTC. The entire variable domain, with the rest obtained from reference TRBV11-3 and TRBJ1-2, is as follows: EAGVVQSPRYKIIEKKQPVAFWCNPISGHNTLYWYLQNLGQGPELLIRYENEEAVDDSQLPKDRFSAERLKGVDSTLKIQPAELGDSAVYLCASSSRHYGYTFGSGTRLTVV.